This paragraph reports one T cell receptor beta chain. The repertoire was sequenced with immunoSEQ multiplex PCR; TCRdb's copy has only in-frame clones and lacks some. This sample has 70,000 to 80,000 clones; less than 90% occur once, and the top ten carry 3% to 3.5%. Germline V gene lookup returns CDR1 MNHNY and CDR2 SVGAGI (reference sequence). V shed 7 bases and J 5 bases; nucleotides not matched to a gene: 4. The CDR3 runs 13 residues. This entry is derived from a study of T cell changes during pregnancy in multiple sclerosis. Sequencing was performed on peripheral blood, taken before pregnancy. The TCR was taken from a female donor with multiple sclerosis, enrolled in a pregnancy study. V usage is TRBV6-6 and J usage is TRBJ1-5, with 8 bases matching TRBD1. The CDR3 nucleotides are TGTGCCAGCACTCCGGACAGGGATCAGCCCCAGCATTTT. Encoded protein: CASTPDRDQPQHF.